The following is a TCR beta chain sequence with its context. Its antigen is currently unknown. The J segment lost 0 bases and the V segment lost 5 bases, leaving 5 bases of the junction unmatched. Germline V gene lookup returns CDR1 KGHSH and CDR2 LQKENI. The length of the CDR3 is 16 residues. This sample was taken from a study of cytomegalovirus exposure and HLA in healthy donors. Study-level points and caveats: A few of the chains that were CMV-associated were confirmed in vitro to be specific for CMV antigens. The TCR clusters that emerged in the first cohort tended, a later analysis found, to co-occur in the roughly 120 validation repertoires. Diagnosis of cytomegalovirus status made by the classifier reportedly showed high specificity and sensitivity.

The assay was immunoSEQ multiplex PCR, and TCRdb's table has in-frame clones only and misses some. This repertoire shows hundreds of thousands of clones, less than 90% found once; its top ten account for around 5.6%. While the first cohort had some 700 subjects, the donors belonged to the separate validation cohort of fewer than 150 subjects. The sequence derives from a woman younger than 30 in good health and CMV-seronegative. Sequenced material: PBMCs. This chain links TRBV18 with TRBJ2-1; 9 nucleotides agree with TRBD2. CDR3 residues: CASSYLSGSSYNEQFF. The CDR3 DNA is TGTGCCAGCTCATATCTTAGCGGGAGCTCCTACAATGAGCAGTTCTTC.